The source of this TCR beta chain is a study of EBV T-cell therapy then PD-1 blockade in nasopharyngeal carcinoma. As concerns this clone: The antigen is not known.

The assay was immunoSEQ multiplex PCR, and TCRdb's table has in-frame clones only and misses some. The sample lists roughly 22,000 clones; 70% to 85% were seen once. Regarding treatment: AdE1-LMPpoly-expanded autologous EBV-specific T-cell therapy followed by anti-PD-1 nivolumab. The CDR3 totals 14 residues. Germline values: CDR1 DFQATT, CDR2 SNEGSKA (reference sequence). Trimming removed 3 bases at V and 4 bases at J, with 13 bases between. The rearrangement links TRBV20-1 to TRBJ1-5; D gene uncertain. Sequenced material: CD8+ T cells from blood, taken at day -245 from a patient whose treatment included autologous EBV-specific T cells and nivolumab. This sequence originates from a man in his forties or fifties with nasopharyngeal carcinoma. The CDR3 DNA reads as TGCAGTGCTAGTGGTCAGGCGTTTAATCAGCCCCAGCATTTT. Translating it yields CSASGQAFNQPQHF.